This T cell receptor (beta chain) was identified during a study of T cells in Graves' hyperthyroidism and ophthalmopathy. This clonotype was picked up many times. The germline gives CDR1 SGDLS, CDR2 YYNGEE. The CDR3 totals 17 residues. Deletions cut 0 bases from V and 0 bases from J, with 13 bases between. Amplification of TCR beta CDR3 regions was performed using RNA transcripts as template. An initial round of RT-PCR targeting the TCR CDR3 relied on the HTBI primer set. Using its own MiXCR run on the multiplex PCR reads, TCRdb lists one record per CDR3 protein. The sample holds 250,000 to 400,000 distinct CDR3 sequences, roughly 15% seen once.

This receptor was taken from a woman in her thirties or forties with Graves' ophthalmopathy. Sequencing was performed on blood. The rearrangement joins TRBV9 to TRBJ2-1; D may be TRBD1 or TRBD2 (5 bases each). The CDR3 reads CASSVGPGPSSYNEQFF. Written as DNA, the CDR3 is TGTGCCAGCAGCGTAGGTCCGGGACCCAGCTCCTACAATGAGCAGTTCTTC.